The 29 T cell receptor beta chains below were found in one sample sequenced in a study of glioma-infiltrating T cells after dendritic cell vaccination (dated by TCRdb to 2015 to 2016). The library was generated by the immunoSEQ multiplex PCR assay. TCRdb holds this immuneACCESS table with in-frame rearrangements only. Some clones are missing; in checked studies, unresolved V genes explain under half, and the rest has no known cause. Within this sample are 65,000 to 80,000 clones, with about four fifths of them counted one time only. Clones ranked in the top ten supply 7.9% of the sample. The sample was blood, taken before dendritic cell vaccination. Receptors were obtained from a human donor with glioblastoma.

V is TRBV7-2 and J is TRBJ1-1; a possible D gene is TRBD1 (5 bases). The germline V and J ends were trimmed by 5 bases and 1 base, with 14 bases remaining between them. The CDR3 extends over 15 amino acids. From germline, CDR1 is SGHTA and CDR2 FQGNSA. In DNA form, the CDR3 reads TGTGCCAGCAGCATTCTGACAGAATCGAACACTGAAGCTTTCTTT. This sequence encodes CASSILTESNTEAFF.

This rearrangement joins TRBV29-1 to TRBJ2-7, with D perhaps matching TRBD2 (6 bases). V lost 0 bases and J lost 4, with 16 bases in between. From germline, CDR1 is SQVTM and CDR2 ANQGSEA. The CDR3 is made up of 15 amino acids. CDR3 region: CSVEDRSGEEYEQYF. The CDR3 DNA reads as TGCAGCGTTGAAGATCGATCGGGGGAAGAGTACGAGCAGTACTTC.

The rearrangement uses TRBV19 and TRBJ2-2; TRBD2 agrees at 9 bases. J lost 7 bases, V lost 4 bases, and 7 bases had no gene match. CDR1 LNHDA and CDR2 SQIVND come from the germline V gene (reference sequence). The CDR3 runs to 15 residues. This CDR3 is CASSSGGAFHGELFF. In DNA, the CDR3 is TGTGCCAGTAGTAGCGGGGGGGCCTTCCACGGGGAGCTGTTTTTT. The full variable domain, completed using reference TRBV19 and TRBJ2-2, is DGGITQSPKYLFRKEGQNVTLSCEQNLNHDAMYWYRQDPGQGLRLIYYSQIVNDFQKGDIAEGYSVSREKKESFPLTVTSAQKNPTAFYLCASSSGGAFHGELFFGEGSRLTVL.

This clone was detected a few times. J is TRBJ1-2 and V is TRBV19, with D hard to call. This CDR3 is 15 amino acids long. The V end was cut by 2 bases, the J end by 4 bases, with 14 bases between. Per the germline V gene, CDR1 is LNHDA and CDR2 is SQIVND (reference sequence). The CDR3 DNA follows: TGTGCCAGTAGTATACCCACCGGGTTGAGCTATGGCTACACCTTC. Amino acids: CASSIPTGLSYGYTF.

This chain uses TRBV6-1 with TRBJ2-7; D remains ambiguous. This CDR3 region has 11 residues. Trimming pared 6 bases from V and 0 bases from J, leaving 3 bases between. CDR1 and CDR2 (germline): MNHNS, SASEGT. DNA for the CDR3: TGTGCCAGCAGGAGCTCCTACGAGCAGTACTTC. It codes for CASRSSYEQYF.

V gene TRBV7-2 combines with J gene TRBJ1-2, with TRBD1 identical over 7 bases. With V trimmed by 7 bases and J by 8 bases, 22 bases remained unmatched. Germline V gene lookup returns CDR1 SGHTA and CDR2 FQGNSA. The CDR3 is 17 amino acids. Here the CDR3 reads CASNQKPGQPAEGGYTF. In DNA form, the CDR3 reads TGTGCCAGCAACCAAAAGCCGGGACAGCCGGCAGAGGGAGGCTACACCTTC.

The chain links TRBV6-5 to TRBJ2-1; 7 bases agree with TRBD2. The ends lost 0 bases at V and 5 bases at J; junction bases unmatched: 1. Germline loops: CDR1 MNHEY, CDR2 SVGAGI. The CDR3 runs to 14 residues. CDR3 coding DNA: TGTGCCAGCAGTTACTCGGGGGGGGACAATGAGCAGTTCTTC. It yields the protein CASSYSGGDNEQFF.

The chain joins TRBV2 to TRBJ1-1; D unclear. CDR1 and CDR2 (germline): SNHLY, FYNNEI. This CDR3 has 13 residues. Trimming took off 6 bases at V and 5 bases at J, with 13 bases between the two ends. Here the CDR3 reads CASRTEWRTEAFF. CDR3 sequence (DNA): TGTGCCAGCAGGACGGAGTGGCGGACTGAAGCTTTCTTT.

The rearrangement joins TRBV19 to TRBJ2-7; possibly TRBD2 for D (5 bases). The CDR3 runs to 13 residues. Germline CDR1 is LNHDA and CDR2 is SQIVND (reference sequence). V lost 7 bases, J lost 2 bases, and 12 bases lay in between. Written as DNA, the CDR3 is TGTGCCAGTAAGTCTCGGGAACCCTACGAGCAGTACTTC. The encoded protein is CASKSREPYEQYF.

V and J are TRBV7-9 and TRBJ2-7; D may be TRBD1 (6 bases). Trimming removed 5 bases from V and 5 bases from J, with 19 bases in between. Germline values: CDR1 SEHNR, CDR2 FQNEAQ (reference sequence). The CDR3 has 15 amino acids. Written as DNA, the CDR3 is TGTGCCAGCAGCGCCCCCCGGGACACCGACAACGAGCAGTACTTC. Its protein product is CASSAPRDTDNEQYF.

V gene TRBV9 combines with J gene TRBJ2-2; D is possibly TRBD1 (6 bases). In germline, CDR1 is SGDLS, CDR2 YYNGEE. V was trimmed by 2 bases and J by 1 base, leaving 9 bases between them. This CDR3 comprises 15 residues. CDR3 sequence reads: CASSVGQKNTGELFF. The CDR3 DNA is TGTGCCAGCAGCGTTGGACAGAAGAACACCGGGGAGCTGTTTTTT.

There are a few counts of this clone. The chain's CDR3 is CASTDRPGEYEKLFF. The CDR3 DNA is TGTGCCAGCACCGATAGACCGGGGGAGTACGAAAAACTGTTTTTT. The chain couples TRBV7-8 to TRBJ1-4; the D gene is possibly TRBD1 (5 bases). CDR3 size: 15 residues. V lost 7 bases and J lost 8, with 20 bases in between. Germline V gene lookup returns CDR1 SGHVS and CDR2 FQNEAQ.

This clone was recorded once. The gene calls are TRBV2 and TRBJ1-2, with D unclear. V was cut by 4 bases and J by 7 bases, with 13 bases left in between. The CDR3 is 13 residues long. CDR1 and CDR2 (germline): SNHLY, FYNNEI. Here the CDR3 DNA reads TGTGCCAGCAGTGGGAGAGTCGCTAGTGGCTACACCTTC. It specifies CASSGRVASGYTF. The variable domain in full, completed from reference TRBV2 and TRBJ1-2, reads EPEVTQTPSHQVTQMGQEVILRCVPISNHLYFYWYRQILGQKVEFLVSFYNNEISEKSEIFDDQFSVERPDGSNFTLKIRSTKLEDSAMYFCASSGRVASGYTFGSGTRLTVV.

The chain links TRBV14 to TRBJ1-2; unclear D gene. The germline V and J ends were trimmed by 0 bases and 2 bases, with 13 bases remaining between them. The CDR3 has 16 residues. Germline V gives CDR1 SGHDN, CDR2 FVKESK. DNA for the CDR3: TGTGCCAGCAGCCAAGATAGCCGGGGTTCCAACTATGGCTACACCTTC. This sequence encodes CASSQDSRGSNYGYTF. Using reference TRBV14 and TRBJ1-2 for the parts outside the CDR3, the full variable domain is EAGVTQFPSHSVIEKGQTVTLRCDPISGHDNLYWYRRVMGKEIKFLLHFVKESKQDESGMPNNRFLAERTGGTYSTLKVQPAELEDSGVYFCASSQDSRGSNYGYTFGSGTRLTVV.

The chain has TRBV7-9 and TRBJ2-1, with 11 bases that match TRBD2. The length of the CDR3 is 17 residues. Germline V gene lookup returns CDR1 SEHNR and CDR2 FQNEAQ (reference sequence). Losses at the gene ends were 2 bases for V and 4 bases for J; bases not matched to a gene: 7. CDR3 nucleotides: TGTGCCAGCAGCTTAATGGGTAGACTAGCGGGGTACAATGAGCAGTTCTTC. Protein: CASSLMGRLAGYNEQFF. Looking up the rest from reference TRBV7-9 and TRBJ2-1 gives the full variable domain: DTGVSQNPRHKITKRGQNVTFRCDPISEHNRLYWYRQTLGQGPEFLTYFQNEAQLEKSRLLSDRFSAERPKGSFSTLEIQRTEQGDSAMYLCASSLMGRLAGYNEQFFGPGTRLTVL.

This chain joins TRBV29-1 and TRBJ2-3; 10 bases agree with TRBD2. CDR1 SQVTM and CDR2 ANQGSEA come from the germline V gene. J was trimmed by 4 bases and V by 3 bases; bases with no gene match: 4. CDR3 length equals 14 residues. The CDR3 spells CSVERSGGADTQYF. The CDR3 nucleotides are TGCAGCGTTGAGAGGAGCGGGGGGGCAGATACGCAGTATTTT.

This clone was picked up a small number of times. The chain has TRBV14 and TRBJ2-7; a possible D gene is TRBD2 (5 bases). The CDR3 covers 14 residues. The ends were cut back, 2 bases at V and 2 bases at J, with 10 bases in the middle. The germline V gene encodes CDR1 SGHDN and CDR2 FVKESK. The CDR3 sequence: CASSQRAVPYEQYF. The DNA of the CDR3 is TGTGCCAGCAGCCAACGAGCGGTCCCCTACGAGCAGTACTTC.

This clone was observed a few times. V usage is TRBV6-1 and J usage is TRBJ2-3, with D tentatively TRBD1 (5 bases). Trimming shortened V by 3 bases and J by 1 base, and 14 bases separated the two germline ends. CDR1 and CDR2 (germline): MNHNS, SASEGT. This CDR3 region has 16 residues. The CDR3 DNA sequence: TGTGCCAGCAGTGATCAAAGGGGTTTGGGCACAGATACGCAGTATTTT. Its translation: CASSDQRGLGTDTQYF.

This chain joins TRBV7-2 and TRBJ1-3, with D hard to call. The CDR3 extends over 19 amino acids. V gave up 5 bases and J gave up 0 bases, with 23 bases separating them. The germline V gene encodes CDR1 SGHTA and CDR2 FQGNSA. CDR3 sequence: CASSRSFSADRLSGNTIYF. Here the CDR3 DNA reads TGTGCCAGCAGCCGCTCTTTCTCCGCCGACCGACTCTCTGGAAACACCATATATTTT.

The chain is built from TRBV5-1 and TRBJ2-7, with TRBD1 matching 8 bases. Germline V gives CDR1 SGHRS, CDR2 YFSETQ. This CDR3 has 14 residues. V lost 6 bases and J lost 4; bases outside the gene matches: 9. CDR3 coding DNA: TGCGCCAGCACCCTAGGGACAGGAACGTACGAGCAGTACTTC. Its translation is CASTLGTGTYEQYF.

The J gene is TRBJ2-7, the V gene TRBV7-9; 9 positions match TRBD1. With 5 bases clipped from V and 4 bases from J, the junction kept 9 bases outside the gene matches. This CDR3 is 15 amino acids long. CDR1 and CDR2 from the germline V gene are SEHNR and FQNEAQ (reference sequence). CDR3 bases: TGTGCCAGCAGCCGCATCACAGGGGGCGATTACGAGCAGTACTTC. Translated, it gives CASSRITGGDYEQYF. Variable domain in full (rest from reference TRBV7-9 and TRBJ2-7): DTGVSQNPRHKITKRGQNVTFRCDPISEHNRLYWYRQTLGQGPEFLTYFQNEAQLEKSRLLSDRFSAERPKGSFSTLEIQRTEQGDSAMYLCASSRITGGDYEQYFGPGTRLTVT.

The CDR3 spells CASTPSGGSYEQYF. The CDR3 DNA sequence: TGTGCCAGCACCCCCTCAGGGGGATCCTACGAGCAGTACTTC. The chain has TRBV25-1 and TRBJ2-7; 7 bases are shared with TRBD1. Losses at the gene ends were 7 bases for V and 1 base for J; bases not matched to a gene: 7. The CDR3 totals 14 residues. Germline CDR1 MGHDK, CDR2 SYGVNS.

V and J are TRBV5-8 and TRBJ1-1, with D uncertain. Germline lookup yields CDR1 SGHTS and CDR2 YDEGEE. V was shortened by 2 bases and J by 4 bases, with 9 bases between the two germline ends. CDR3 length: 13 amino acids. CDR3 loop: CASSFRGRTEAFF. The CDR3 coding sequence is TGTGCCAGCAGCTTCCGTGGGCGCACTGAAGCTTTCTTT.

The chain carries TRBV5-1 and TRBJ2-7, with 8 bases identical to TRBD2. Per the germline V gene, CDR1 is SGHRS and CDR2 is YFSETQ. J was trimmed by 2 bases and V by 6 bases; bases with no gene match: 7. This CDR3 has 14 amino acids. The CDR3 loop is CASKPGLGPYEQYF. The CDR3 DNA reads TGCGCCAGCAAACCGGGACTAGGCCCCTACGAGCAGTACTTC.

In its sample, this clone was seen once. The chain joins TRBV4-1 to TRBJ1-2, with D unclear. The germline V gene has CDR1 MGHRA and CDR2 YSYEKL. The CDR3 totals 13 residues. Deletions cut 1 base from V and 2 bases from J, with 5 bases between. The DNA for the CDR3 is TGCGCCAGCAGCCAAGGGCGGAACTATGGCTACACCTTC. Residues: CASSQGRNYGYTF.

The sample holds one count of this clone. This chain uses TRBV7-2 with TRBJ1-2, with a possible D match to TRBD1 (5 bases). Germline V CDR1 and CDR2: SGHTA, FQGNSA. Trimming pared 0 bases from V and 5 bases from J, leaving 7 bases between. The CDR3 is made up of 13 amino acids. The CDR3 reads CASSLAQEYGYTF. The CDR3 DNA reads TGTGCCAGCAGCTTAGCACAGGAGTATGGCTACACCTTC.

The genes are TRBV6-5 and TRBJ2-3; 9 nucleotides agree with TRBD1. V was pared by 2 bases and J by 5 bases, with 5 bases of the junction left unmatched. CDR3 length equals 15 residues. CDR1 and CDR2 from the germline V gene are MNHEY and SVGAGI. CDR3 coding DNA: TGTGCCAGCAGTTACGTCGGACAGGGGAAAGATACGCAGTATTTT. It yields the protein CASSYVGQGKDTQYF.

This chain joins TRBV7-2 and TRBJ1-5; unclear D gene. This CDR3 has 15 amino acids. CDR1 is SGHTA and CDR2 is FQGNSA in the germline V gene. Between the trimmed V and J ends, which lost 5 bases and 6 bases, there was a span of 17 bases. The CDR3 coding sequence is TGTGCCAGCAGCCCTAGCCTGGAAAAGGGTCAGCCCCAGCATTTT. It is translated as CASSPSLEKGQPQHF. The full variable domain, completed using reference TRBV7-2 and TRBJ1-5, is GAGVSQSPSNKVTEKGKDVELRCDPISGHTALYWYRQSLGQGLEFLIYFQGNSAPDKSGLPSDRFSAERTGGSVSTLTIQRTQQEDSAVYLCASSPSLEKGQPQHFGDGTRLSIL.

The chain recombines TRBV29-1 with TRBJ2-3, with a possible D match to TRBD1 (6 bases). This CDR3 has 12 amino acids. The germline V and J ends were trimmed by 2 bases and 4 bases, with 7 bases remaining between them. The germline gives CDR1 SQVTM, CDR2 ANQGSEA. The CDR3 DNA reads as TGCAGCGTTGAAAAGGGGGCAGATACGCAGTATTTT. It codes for CSVEKGADTQYF.